A single sample gave rise to the 6 T cell receptor beta chains below, sequenced in a study of blood T cell repertoires in COVID-19 (TCRdb year 2020). The protocol used for the library was the immunoSEQ multiplex PCR assay. The immuneACCESS repertoire file appears here via TCRdb, limited to in-frame rearrangements. These files lack a portion of the clones; in checked studies, under half of the deficit traces to unresolved V genes, and the cause of the others is not known. For this sample there are about 200,000 clones; approximately 87% appear just once. The ten biggest clones cover roughly 6.4% of the sample. Sample: peripheral blood. The receptor set was obtained from a man aged 60-69 years who had recovered from COVID-19.

On this clone itself: Other nucleotide sequences in the sample specify the same CDR3. The chain recombines TRBV7-9 with TRBJ2-3; the match to TRBD2 covers 7 bases. Germline CDR1 is SEHNR and CDR2 is FQNEAQ (reference sequence). The CDR3 sequence is 14 residues long. J lost 6 bases, V lost 5 bases, and 8 bases had no gene match. CDR3 sequence reads: CASSLERGGDTQYF. CDR3 bases: TGTGCCAGCAGCCTCGAGCGGGGAGGGGATACGCAGTATTTT.

The CDR3: CASTRGSYNEQFF. The CDR3 coding sequence is TGTGCCAGCACACGGGGCTCCTACAATGAGCAGTTCTTC. The rearrangement uses TRBV14 and TRBJ2-1; possible D gene TRBD2, 5 bases. The CDR3 has 13 amino acids. V lost 7 bases and J lost 0, with 7 bases in between. Germline CDR1 SGHDN, CDR2 FVKESK.

The chain combines TRBV6-5 with TRBJ2-3, with 7 positions matching TRBD1. V lost 4 bases and J lost 1; bases outside the gene matches: 5. The CDR3 spans 15 residues. Per the germline V gene, CDR1 is MNHEY and CDR2 is SVGAGI. This CDR3 reads CASSLGTVRTDTQYF. CDR3 in DNA: TGTGCCAGCAGTTTAGGGACAGTTCGCACAGATACGCAGTATTTT.

This clone was observed once. V is TRBV21-1 and J is TRBJ2-1; the D call in the table, TRBD1, was not verified against the DNA. TRBV21-1 is noted as a pseudogene. This CDR3 has 15 residues. Written as DNA, the CDR3 is TGTGCCAGGGGCAATACAGGGGGACAGTACAATGAGCAGTTCTTC. As protein: CARGNTGGQYNEQFF.

This clone has a handful of counts. V usage is TRBV30 and J usage is TRBJ2-7, with 7 bases matching TRBD1. Germline loops: CDR1 GTSNPN, CDR2 SVGIG (reference sequence). The CDR3 extends over 12 amino acids. J gave up 4 bases and V 8 bases, and 8 bases lay outside the gene matches. In DNA form, the CDR3 reads TGTGCCGGAAGGGGGCGCGGGTACGAGCAGTACTTC. This translates into CAGRGRGYEQYF.

The rearrangement uses TRBV24-1 and TRBJ1-5; 9 nucleotides match TRBD1. From germline, CDR1 is KGHDR and CDR2 SFDVKD. CDR3 length: 15 amino acids. Trimming took 2 bases from V and 6 from J; bases not matched to a gene: 4. Here the CDR3 DNA reads TGTGCCACCAGTGATTCCAGGGACAGGGCTCAGCCCCAGCATTTT. Amino acids: CATSDSRDRAQPQHF.